What follows describes a single T cell receptor (beta chain). The target antigen is unknown. CDR1 LNHDA and CDR2 SQIVND come from the germline V gene (reference sequence). V shed 0 bases and J shed 6 bases, with 12 bases lying between them. This CDR3 spans 15 amino acids. Naive CD8 populations comprised CD45RO-negative cells positively selected for CCR7, excluding terminally differentiated effector memory CD45RA+ cells. The data were taken from a study of shared clonotypes between healthy human individuals. Study-wide results and caveats: Memory subsets generally showed lower estimated richness than naive subsets.

Each PCR replicate from the sorted subsets contained about 200 ng DNA, which is about 30,000 T cell genomes. Only in-frame clones appear in the TCRdb table, and some are missing; sequencing was by immunoSEQ multiplex PCR. The sample comprises around 2,100,000 clones, less than 95% of which are singletons, and 1% to 1.5% rests with the top ten. This clonotype was obtained from a man between 18 and 35 years old in good health. Source material: naive CD8+ T cells sorted from blood. This rearrangement joins TRBV19 to TRBJ2-4, with D tentatively TRBD2 (6 bases). The chain's CDR3 is CASSIDLEGGNIQYF. Here the CDR3 DNA reads TGTGCCAGTAGTATAGACCTGGAGGGCGGAAACATTCAGTACTTC.